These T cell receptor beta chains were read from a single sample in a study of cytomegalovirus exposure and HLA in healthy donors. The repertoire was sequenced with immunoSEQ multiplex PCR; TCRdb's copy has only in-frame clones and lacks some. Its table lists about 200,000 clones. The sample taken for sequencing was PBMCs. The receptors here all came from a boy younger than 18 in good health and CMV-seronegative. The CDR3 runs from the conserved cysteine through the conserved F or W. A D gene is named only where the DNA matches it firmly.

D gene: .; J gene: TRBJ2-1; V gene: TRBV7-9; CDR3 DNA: TGTGCCAGCAGCCGCGGGGGCGGGGTGGAGGTCTTC; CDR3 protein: CASSRGGGVEVF
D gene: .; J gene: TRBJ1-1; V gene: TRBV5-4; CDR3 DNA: TGTGCCAGCAGCTTGGAGGGACTCCAGGCTGAAGCTTTCTTT; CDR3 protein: CASSLEGLQAEAFF
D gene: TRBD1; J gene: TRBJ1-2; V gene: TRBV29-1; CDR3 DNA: TGCAGCGTTGAAGTAAACTCCGGGACAGCCCCCTATGGCTACACCTTC; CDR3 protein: CSVEVNSGTAPYGYTF
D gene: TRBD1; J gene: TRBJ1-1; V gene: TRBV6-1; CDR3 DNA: TGTGCCAGCAGCGATGGACAGGGACCTGAAGCTTTCTTT; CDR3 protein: CASSDGQGPEAFF
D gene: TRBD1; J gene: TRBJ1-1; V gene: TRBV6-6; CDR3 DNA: TGTGCCAGCAGCCCTAACAGGGGGGGAACTGAAGCTTTCTTT; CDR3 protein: CASSPNRGGTEAFF
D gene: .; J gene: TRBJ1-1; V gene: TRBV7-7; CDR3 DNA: TGTGCTAGCAGCTCTCAGGGGTCGGTCACTGAAGCTTTCTTT; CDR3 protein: CASSSQGSVTEAFF
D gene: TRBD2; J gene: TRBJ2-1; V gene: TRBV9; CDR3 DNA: TGTGCCAGCAGCGCCCGGGGGGTAGATGAGCAGTTCTTC; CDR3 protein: CASSARGVDEQFF
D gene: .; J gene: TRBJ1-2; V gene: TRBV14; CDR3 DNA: TGTGCCAGCAGCCCCGTGGCTGGAGGGTCTTATGGCTACACCTTC; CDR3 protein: CASSPVAGGSYGYTF
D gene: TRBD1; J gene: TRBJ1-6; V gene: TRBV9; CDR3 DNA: TGTGCCAGCAGCGGAGGGACAGGGGAGGGGTCACCCCTCCACTTT; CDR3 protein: CASSGGTGEGSPLHF
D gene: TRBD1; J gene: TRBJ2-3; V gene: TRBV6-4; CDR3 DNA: TGTGCCAGCAGTGATACAGGGGGAGATACGCAGTATTTT; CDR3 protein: CASSDTGGDTQYF
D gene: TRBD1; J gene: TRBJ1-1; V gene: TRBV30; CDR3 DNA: TGTGCCTGGAAGACGGGACAGAGGGGCACTGAAGCTTTCTTT; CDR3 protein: CAWKTGQRGTEAFF
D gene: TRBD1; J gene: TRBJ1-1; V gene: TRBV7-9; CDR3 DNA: TGTGCCAGCAGCTCGAACGACAGGGTTCGAACTGAAGCTTTCTTT; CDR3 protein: CASSSNDRVRTEAFF
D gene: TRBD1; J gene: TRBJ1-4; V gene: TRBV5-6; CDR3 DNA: TGTGCCAGCAGCCGAAACAGGGGCCAGGGGGAAAAACTGTTTTTT; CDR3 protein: CASSRNRGQGEKLFF
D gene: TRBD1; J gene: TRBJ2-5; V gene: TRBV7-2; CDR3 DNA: TGTGCCAGCAGCGGAGAGGACAGGGGGCGCAGCAGAGAGACCCAGTACTTC; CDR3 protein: CASSGEDRGRSRETQYF
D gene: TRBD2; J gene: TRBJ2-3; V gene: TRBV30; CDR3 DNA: TGTGCCTGGAATGAAAAACTAGCGGGCACAGATACGCAGTATTTT; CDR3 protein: CAWNEKLAGTDTQYF
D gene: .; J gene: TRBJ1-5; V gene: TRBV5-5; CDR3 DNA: TGTGCCAGCAGCTTGTGGGGCCTCCCCAATTCGGAGCATTTT; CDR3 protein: CASSLWGLPNSEHF
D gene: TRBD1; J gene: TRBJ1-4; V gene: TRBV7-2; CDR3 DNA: TGTGCCAGCAGCTTGGAGACAGGGAGTAATGAAAAACTGTTTTTT; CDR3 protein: CASSLETGSNEKLFF
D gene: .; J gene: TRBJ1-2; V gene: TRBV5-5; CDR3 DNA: TGTGCCAGCAGCCATGACAGCTCTTACTATGGCTACACCTTC; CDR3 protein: CASSHDSSYYGYTF
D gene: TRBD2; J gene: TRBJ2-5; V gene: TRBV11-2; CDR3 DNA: TGTGCCAGCAGCTTAGGGACTAGGGAAGAGACCCAGTACTTC; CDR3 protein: CASSLGTREETQYF
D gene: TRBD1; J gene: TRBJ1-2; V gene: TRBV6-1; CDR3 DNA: TGTGCCAGCAGAAAACAGGGGTCTAACTATGGCTACACCTTC; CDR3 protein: CASRKQGSNYGYTF
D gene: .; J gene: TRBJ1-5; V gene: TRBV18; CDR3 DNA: TGTGCCAGCTCACAGTATAACAGCCCTCCAAATCAGCCCCAGCATTTT; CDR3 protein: CASSQYNSPPNQPQHF
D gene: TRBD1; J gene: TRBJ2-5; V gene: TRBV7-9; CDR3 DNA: TGTGCCAGCAGCTTAGCGATGCCGGGACAGGGACGAGAGACCCAGTACTTC; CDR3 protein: CASSLAMPGQGRETQYF
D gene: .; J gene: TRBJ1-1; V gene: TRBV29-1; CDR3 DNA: TGCAGCGCCCTAACAGTGAACACTGAAGCTTTCTTT; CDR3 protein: CSALTVNTEAFF
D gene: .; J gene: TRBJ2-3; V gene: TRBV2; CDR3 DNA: TGTGCCACCTCACCCGGGACTAGCACAGATACGCAGTATTTT; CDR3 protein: CATSPGTSTDTQYF
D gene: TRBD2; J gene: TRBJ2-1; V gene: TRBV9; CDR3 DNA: TGTGCCAGCAGCCCTTATGGGACTAGCGGGTACAATGAGCAGTTCTTC; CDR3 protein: CASSPYGTSGYNEQFF
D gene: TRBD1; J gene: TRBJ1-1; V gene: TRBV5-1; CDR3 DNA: TGCGCCAGCAGCTTCGGGACAGGGTACACTGAAGCTTTCTTT; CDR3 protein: CASSFGTGYTEAFF
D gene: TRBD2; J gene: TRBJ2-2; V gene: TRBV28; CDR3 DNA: TGTGCCAGCAGCGAGGGACTAGCGACCGGGGAGCTGTTTTTT; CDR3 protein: CASSEGLATGELFF
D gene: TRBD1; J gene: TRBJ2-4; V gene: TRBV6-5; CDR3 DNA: TGTGCCAGCAGTTACTCTGGACAGGGGGTAAAAAACATTCAGTACTTC; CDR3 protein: CASSYSGQGVKNIQYF
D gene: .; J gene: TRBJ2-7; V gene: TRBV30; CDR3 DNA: TGTGCCTGGAGTGTAATGAATCCAGGGCTTGTTAATGACGAGCAGTACTTC; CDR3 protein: CAWSVMNPGLVNDEQYF
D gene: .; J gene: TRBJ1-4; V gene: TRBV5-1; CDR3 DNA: TGCGCCAGCAGCGTACAACCGAATGAAAAACTGTTTTTT; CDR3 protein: CASSVQPNEKLFF
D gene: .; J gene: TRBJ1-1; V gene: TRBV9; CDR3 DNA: TGTGCCAGCAGCGTATATTCAGTACACACTGAAGCTTTCTTT; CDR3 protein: CASSVYSVHTEAFF
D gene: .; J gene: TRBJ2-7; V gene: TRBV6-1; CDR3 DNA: TGTGCCAGCAGTGAAGTTAGCGAGCAGTACTTC; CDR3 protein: CASSEVSEQYF
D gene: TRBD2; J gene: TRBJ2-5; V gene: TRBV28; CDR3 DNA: TGTGCCAGCAGTTTAGGACAACCTGGGGGGGCCCAGTACTTC; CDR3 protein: CASSLGQPGGAQYF
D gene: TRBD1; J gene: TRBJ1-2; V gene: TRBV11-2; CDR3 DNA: TGTGCCAGCAGCTTCCGGGACAGCTATGGCTACACCTTC; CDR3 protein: CASSFRDSYGYTF
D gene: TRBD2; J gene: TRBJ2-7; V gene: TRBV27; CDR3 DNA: TGTGCCAGCAGTTCCGGGACTAGCGGGGGGGTCTCCTACGAGCAGTACTTC; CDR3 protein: CASSSGTSGGVSYEQYF
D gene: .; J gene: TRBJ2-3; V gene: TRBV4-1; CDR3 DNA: TGCGCCAGCAGCCAAGAAGGAGTACCACCAACCAGCACAGATACGCAGTATTTT; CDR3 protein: CASSQEGVPPTSTDTQYF
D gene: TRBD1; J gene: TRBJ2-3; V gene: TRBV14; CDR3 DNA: TGTGCCAGCAGCCTTCAAGGGGGCTCAGATACGCAGTATTTT; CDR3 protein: CASSLQGGSDTQYF
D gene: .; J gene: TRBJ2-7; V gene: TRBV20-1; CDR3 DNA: TGCAGTGACGGTCGGGGGGCCGAGCAGTACTTC; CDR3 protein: CSDGRGAEQYF
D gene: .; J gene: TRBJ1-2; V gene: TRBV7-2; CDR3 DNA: TGTGCCAGCAGCTTTGGTCTGGCGGGGAACTATGGCTACACCTTC; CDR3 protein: CASSFGLAGNYGYTF
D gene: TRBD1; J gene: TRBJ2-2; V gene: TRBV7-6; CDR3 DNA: TGTGCCAGCAGGCTAAACAGGGGCGGGGAGCTGTTTTTT; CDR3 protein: CASRLNRGGELFF
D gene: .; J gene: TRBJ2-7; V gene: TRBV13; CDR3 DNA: TGTGCCAGCAGCCGAGACAGGCTCACCTACGAGCAGTACTTC; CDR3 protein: CASSRDRLTYEQYF
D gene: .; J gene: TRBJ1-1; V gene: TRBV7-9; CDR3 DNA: TGTGCCAGCAGCTCCCGAGACATGAACACTGAAGCTTTCTTT; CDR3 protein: CASSSRDMNTEAFF
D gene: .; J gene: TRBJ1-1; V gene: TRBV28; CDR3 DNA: TGTGCCAGCACCATTAACACTGAAGCTTTCTTT; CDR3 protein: CASTINTEAFF
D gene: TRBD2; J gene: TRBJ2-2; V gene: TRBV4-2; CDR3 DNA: TGTGCCAGCAGCCCCTCATCTAGCGGACTCACCGGGGAGCTGTTTTTT; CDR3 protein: CASSPSSSGLTGELFF
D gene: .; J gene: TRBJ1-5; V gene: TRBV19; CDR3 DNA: TGTGCCAGTAGTATTCGTTCGGGAAGCCAAACGGGACAGCCCCAGCATTTT; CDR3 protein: CASSIRSGSQTGQPQHF
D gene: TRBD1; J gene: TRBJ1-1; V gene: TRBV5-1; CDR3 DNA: TGCGCCAGCAGCTACGTGGGACAGTTGAACACTGAAGCTTTCTTT; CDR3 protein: CASSYVGQLNTEAFF
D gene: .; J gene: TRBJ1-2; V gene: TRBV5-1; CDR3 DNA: TGCGCCAGCAGCTTGACGCGGGAGGGCTACACCTTC; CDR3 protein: CASSLTREGYTF
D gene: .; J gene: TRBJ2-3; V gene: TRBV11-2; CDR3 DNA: TGTGCCAGCAGCCCCCTTCGCGAGGCATATACGCAGTATTTT; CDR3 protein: CASSPLREAYTQYF
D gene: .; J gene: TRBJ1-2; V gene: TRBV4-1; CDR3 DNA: TGCGCCAGCAGCCAAGTTCTCGTGAACTATGGCTACACCTTC; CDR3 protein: CASSQVLVNYGYTF
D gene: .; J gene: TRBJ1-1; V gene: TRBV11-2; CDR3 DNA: TGTGCCAGCAGCTATTCACTGATGGGACAGAACACTGAAGCTTTCTTT; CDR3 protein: CASSYSLMGQNTEAFF
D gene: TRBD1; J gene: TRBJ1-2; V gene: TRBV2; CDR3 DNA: TGTGCCAGCAGCGCGGGACAGGGGCACTATGGCTACACCTTC; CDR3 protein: CASSAGQGHYGYTF
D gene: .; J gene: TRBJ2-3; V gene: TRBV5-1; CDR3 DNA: TGCGCCAGCAGACTGAACACAGATACGCAGTATTTT; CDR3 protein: CASRLNTDTQYF